Following are 32 T cell receptor beta chains from one sample sequenced in a study of response to subunit inactivated influenza vaccine. TCRdb re-called the RT-PCR reads with MiXCR, one entry per CDR3 protein. This table holds 800,000 or so distinct CDR3 sequences, over 20% found once. The sample was PBMCs from blood, taken roughly 5 days after vaccination. The receptors shown here come from a man aged 50-60 years who received an inactivated influenza vaccine.

This chain links TRBV3-1 with TRBJ1-2, with D hard to call. Trimming took off 4 bases at V and 8 bases at J, with 11 bases between the two ends. This CDR3 has 12 residues. Germline-derived CDR1 and CDR2 are LGHDT and YNNKEL (reference sequence). CDR3 loop: CASSRPAMGYTF. The CDR3 DNA follows: TGTGCCAGCAGCCGTCCGGCTATGGGCTACACCTTC. The variable domain in full, completed from reference TRBV3-1 and TRBJ1-2, reads DTAVSQTPKYLVTQMGNDKSIKCEQNLGHDTMYWYKQDSKKFLKIMFSYNNKELIINETVPNRFSPKSPDKAHLNLHINSLELGDSAVYFCASSRPAMGYTFGSGTRLTVV.

This clonotype has a handful of counts. The chain has TRBV7-2 and TRBJ2-1; D may correspond to TRBD1 or TRBD2 (5 bases each). Trimming took off 2 bases at V and 8 bases at J, with 22 bases between the two ends. Germline values: CDR1 SGHTA, CDR2 FQGNSA. The CDR3 is made up of 17 amino acids. The CDR3 is CASSLTDGAFRPYEQFF. The CDR3 bases are TGTGCCAGCAGCTTAACCGACGGGGCCTTCCGGCCCTATGAGCAGTTCTTC.

This chain connects TRBV11-2 to TRBJ2-5; TRBD2 agrees at 12 bases. The germline CDR1 and CDR2 sequences are SGHAT and FQNNGV. V lost 0 bases and J lost 5; bases outside the gene matches: 10. This CDR3 is 18 amino acids long. This CDR3 reads CASSLDLVLAGGRETQYF. DNA of the CDR3: TGTGCCAGCAGCTTAGATCTGGTACTAGCGGGAGGTCGGGAGACCCAGTACTTC.

This chain joins TRBV3-1 and TRBJ1-1; possibly TRBD1 for D (6 bases). CDR1 and CDR2 from the germline V gene are LGHDT and YNNKEL (reference sequence). V lost 7 bases and J 1 base, leaving 16 bases between the germline ends. The CDR3 is made up of 15 amino acids. CDR3 protein: CASTRVATGNTEAFF. The CDR3 DNA follows: TGTGCCAGCACCAGGGTCGCGACAGGGAACACTGAAGCTTTCTTT.

This clonotype was counted between two and nine times. This chain connects TRBV7-8 to TRBJ1-3; D not certain. Trimming removed 5 bases at V and 2 bases at J, with 13 bases between. CDR1 SGHVS and CDR2 FQNEAQ come from the germline V gene. CDR3 size: 15 residues. CDR3 amino acids: CASSRTRTPGNTIYF. In nucleotides, the CDR3 is TGTGCCAGCAGCCGAACACGAACCCCTGGAAACACCATATATTTT.

The V and J genes are TRBV4-2 and TRBJ2-2, with D possibly being TRBD2 (6 bases). Trimming pared 0 bases from V and 4 bases from J, leaving 12 bases between. This CDR3 region has 16 residues. Germline loops: CDR1 LGHNA, CDR2 YNFKEQ. CDR3 protein: CASSQDSGRGTGELFF. CDR3 bases: TGTGCCAGCAGCCAAGATAGCGGCCGGGGCACCGGGGAGCTGTTTTTT.

This clonotype was detected only a few times. The V call is TRBV3-1, the J call TRBJ2-7; D assignment may be TRBD1 or TRBD2 (5 bases each). CDR1 and CDR2 from the germline V gene are LGHDT and YNNKEL (reference sequence). CDR3 length: 13 residues. Trimming removed 4 bases at V and 6 bases at J, with 13 bases between. The CDR3 loop reads CASSLPGTSEQYF. The CDR3 DNA follows: TGTGCCAGCAGCCTCCCAGGGACCTCCGAGCAGTACTTC.

This clonotype appeared a few times. J is TRBJ2-1 and V is TRBV29-1, with D possibly TRBD2 on 7 matching bases. This CDR3 has 11 amino acids. Looked up from germline, CDR1 is SQVTM and CDR2 is ANQGSEA. V was shortened by 6 bases and J by 12 bases, with 15 bases between the two germline ends. CDR3 nucleotides: TGCAGCGTGCCGGGGGGCTGGGGGCAGTTCTTC. Its translation is CSVPGGWGQFF.

V and J are TRBV12-3 or TRBV12-4 and TRBJ1-6; maybe TRBD1 (5 bases). V was shortened by 4 bases and J by 8 bases, with 18 bases between the two germline ends. The CDR3 spans 16 residues. This CDR3 is CASSSSGTERDSPLHF. The CDR3 nucleotides read TGTGCCAGCAGTTCCTCCGGGACCGAGAGGGATTCACCCCTCCACTTT.

The rearrangement links TRBV7-9 to TRBJ2-1; D not resolved. Per germline, CDR1 SEHNR and CDR2 FQNEAQ (reference sequence). V lost 4 bases, J lost 6 bases, and 16 bases lay in between. The CDR3 consists of 15 residues. The CDR3 DNA sequence: TGTGCCAGCAGCTCCTTCGATCCCGGTGGCAATGAGCAGTTCTTC. It specifies CASSSFDPGGNEQFF.

This clonotype was counted between two and nine times. The chain carries TRBV12-3 or TRBV12-4 and TRBJ2-5, with TRBD1 identical over 8 bases. J was trimmed by 10 bases and V by 3 bases; bases with no gene match: 4. This CDR3 is built from 12 residues. For the CDR3, the DNA is TGTGCCAGCAGTTTTGGACAGGGCGACCAGTACTTC. It is translated as CASSFGQGDQYF.

This chain connects TRBV6-2 or TRBV6-3 to TRBJ2-7; D is unclear. The germline V and J ends were trimmed by 2 bases and 4 bases, with 6 bases remaining between them. The CDR3 loop spans 12 amino acids. CDR1 and CDR2 from the germline V gene are MNHEY and SVGEGT. The CDR3 loop is CASSYVPYEQYF. The CDR3 nucleotides read TGTGCCAGCAGTTACGTCCCGTACGAGCAGTACTTC.

V and J are TRBV7-2 and TRBJ2-7; D call uncertain. This CDR3 has 15 amino acids. Trimming stripped 2 bases from V and 3 bases from J, with 14 bases between. In germline, CDR1 is SGHTA, CDR2 FQGNSA. The chain's CDR3 is CASSLNGMGFYEQYF. The CDR3 nucleotides are TGTGCCAGCAGCTTAAATGGGATGGGGTTCTACGAGCAGTACTTC.

As for this clonotype: One junction end does not reproduce the germline sequence, and a read error may be involved. This rearrangement joins TRBV7-9 to TRBJ2-7, with TRBD2 identical over 9 bases. CDR1 and CDR2 from the germline V gene are SEHNR and FQNEAQ (reference sequence). The CDR3 contains 16 residues. The CDR3 coding sequence is TGTGCCAGCAGCCCAGGGCTAGCGGGAAGGTCCTACGAGCACTACTTC. It codes for CASSPGLAGRSYEHYF.

This clonotype was observed a few times. The chain has TRBV29-1 and TRBJ1-6; D gene unclear. The CDR3 loop spans 13 amino acids. Per germline, CDR1 SQVTM and CDR2 ANQGSEA. V dropped 5 bases and J dropped 6 bases, with 11 bases sitting between them. CDR3 sequence reads: CSVRTGPNSPLHF. In DNA form, the CDR3 reads TGCAGCGTTCGGACGGGTCCTAATTCACCCCTCCACTTT.

This clonotype was seen only a few times. V gene TRBV6-5 combines with J gene TRBJ2-7, with D unresolved. V dropped 0 bases and J dropped 7 bases, with 13 bases sitting between them. This CDR3 spans 14 amino acids. Germline-derived CDR1 and CDR2 are MNHEY and SVGAGI. CDR3 sequence (DNA): TGTGCCAGCAGTTACTCGTTACTCGTACGGGAGCAGTACTTC. Its translation is CASSYSLLVREQYF.

The V gene is TRBV7-9, the J gene TRBJ2-5; D gene ambiguous. Per the germline V gene, CDR1 is SEHNR and CDR2 is FQNEAQ (reference sequence). V lost 5 bases, J lost 5 bases, and 9 bases lay in between. The CDR3 totals 12 residues. The chain's CDR3 is CASSPAEETQYF. In nucleotides, the CDR3 is TGTGCCAGCAGCCCCGCTGAGGAGACCCAGTACTTC.

J is TRBJ2-7 and V is TRBV28, with D possibly being TRBD1 (6 bases). Germline lookup yields CDR1 MDHEN and CDR2 SYDVKM. The ends were cut back, 6 bases at V and 2 bases at J, with 14 bases in the middle. The CDR3 is made up of 14 amino acids. The CDR3 spells CASSTTGLTYEQYF. CDR3 in DNA: TGTGCCAGCAGCACGACAGGTTTAACCTACGAGCAGTACTTC.

This chain links TRBV20-1 with TRBJ2-7; 14 bases fit TRBD2. J was trimmed by 3 bases and V by 6 bases; bases with no gene match: 4. This CDR3 has 14 amino acids. The germline V gene has CDR1 DFQATT and CDR2 SNEGSKA (reference sequence). The CDR3 protein is CSAKGLAGVYEQYF. The CDR3 nucleotides read TGCAGTGCAAAGGGACTAGCGGGAGTCTACGAGCAGTACTTC.

V and J are TRBV24-1 and TRBJ2-1; D may be TRBD2 (6 bases). The CDR3 is made up of 12 amino acids. The germline CDR1 and CDR2 sequences are KGHDR and SFDVKD. Trimming left V 4 bases short and J 9 bases short, with 9 bases between. The CDR3 protein is CATSDPRGEQFF. The CDR3 nucleotides read TGTGCCACCAGTGACCCGCGGGGTGAGCAGTTCTTC.

This clonotype has only a few counts. The CDR3 here is CASSPPGLRNTGELFF. The CDR3 nucleotides read TGTGCCAGTAGTCCCCCCGGCCTTAGGAACACCGGGGAGCTGTTTTTT. The chain is built from TRBV19 and TRBJ2-2; D call uncertain. Trimming took 5 bases from V and 1 from J, leaving 14 bases between them. Germline assignment: CDR1 LNHDA and CDR2 SQIVND (reference sequence). The CDR3 runs 16 residues. Looking up the rest from reference TRBV19 and TRBJ2-2 gives the full variable domain: DGGITQSPKYLFRKEGQNVTLSCEQNLNHDAMYWYRQDPGQGLRLIYYSQIVNDFQKGDIAEGYSVSREKKESFPLTVTSAQKNPTAFYLCASSPPGLRNTGELFFGEGSRLTVL.

Only a few counts were recorded for this clonotype. The V and J genes are TRBV5-1 and TRBJ2-1, with 8 bases matching TRBD1. Germline V gene sequence: CDR1 SGHRS, CDR2 YFSETQ. Trimming took 0 bases from V and 6 from J; bases not matched to a gene: 11. This CDR3 has 17 residues. CDR3 coding DNA: TGCGCCAGCAGCTTGGCTTATGGCAGGGGGCTTGGCAATGAGCAGTTCTTC. This encodes CASSLAYGRGLGNEQFF.

There are a few counts of this clonotype. This sequence joins TRBV5-1 and TRBJ2-7, with 12 bases lining up with TRBD2. The CDR3 spans 14 residues. The ends lost 4 bases at V and 3 bases at J; junction bases unmatched: 2. The germline gives CDR1 SGHRS, CDR2 YFSETQ. CDR3 amino acids: CASSMGLAGYEQYF. In DNA form, the CDR3 reads TGCGCCAGCAGCATGGGACTAGCGGGCTACGAGCAGTACTTC.

J is TRBJ2-3 and V is TRBV29-1; unclear D gene. V lost 2 bases and J 2 bases, leaving 11 bases between the germline ends. Germline V gene data show CDR1 as SQVTM and CDR2 as ANQGSEA. The CDR3 totals 14 residues. The CDR3 coding sequence is TGCAGCGTTGAATTAGTTCTTTTCACAGATACGCAGTATTTT. Translation gives CSVELVLFTDTQYF.

The V and J genes are TRBV6-2 or TRBV6-3 and TRBJ2-2; 7 positions match TRBD2. Per germline, CDR1 MNHEY and CDR2 SVGEGT. This CDR3 is built from 14 residues. Trimming at V came to 7 bases and at J to 4 bases, leaving 6 bases not matched to a gene. CDR3 DNA sequence: TGTGCCAGCATGGCGGCGGGAGTCACCGGGGAGCTGTTTTTT. Its translation is CASMAAGVTGELFF.

This chain connects TRBV6-2 or TRBV6-3 to TRBJ2-1, with 14 bases that match TRBD2. Germline trimming cut 8 bases from V and 6 bases from J; bases unmatched to any gene: 6. CDR1 MNHEY and CDR2 SVGEGT come from the germline V gene. This CDR3 region has 15 residues. The CDR3 sequence: CASRGLAGAPNEQFF. The CDR3 DNA reads TGTGCCAGCCGGGGACTAGCGGGGGCCCCCAATGAGCAGTTCTTC.

This clonotype was detected a few times. The chain uses TRBV20-1 and TRBJ1-2; 8 bases line up with TRBD1. J lost 9 bases, V lost 6 bases, and 15 bases had no gene match. CDR1 DFQATT and CDR2 SNEGSKA come from the germline V gene (reference sequence). The length of the CDR3 is 14 residues. CDR3 protein: CSASHRTGIESYTF. CDR3 DNA sequence: TGCAGTGCCAGTCACAGGACAGGGATAGAGAGCTACACCTTC.

This clonotype was observed a handful of times. This chain links TRBV4-3 with TRBJ2-1; weak D call: TRBD2 (6 bases). The CDR3 is made up of 20 amino acids. V shed 0 bases and J shed 5 bases, with 26 bases lying between them. Germline CDR1 LGHNA, CDR2 YSLEER. CDR3 loop: CASSQDHMAGYGREDNEQFF. Written as DNA, the CDR3 is TGCGCCAGCAGCCAAGATCATATGGCAGGCTATGGGCGGGAAGACAATGAGCAGTTCTTC.

Only a few counts were recorded for this clonotype. The gene calls are TRBV20-1 and TRBJ2-5; TRBD2 matches at 9 bases. The CDR3 is 15 residues long. Germline CDR1 reads DFQATT; CDR2 reads SNEGSKA (reference sequence). Losses at the gene ends were 5 bases for V and 5 bases for J; bases not matched to a gene: 12. CDR3 sequence (DNA): TGCAGTGCTGGAGCCGCGCGGGGGGGTACTGAGACCCAGTACTTC. It codes for CSAGAARGGTETQYF.

This clonotype has only a few counts. Written as DNA, the CDR3 is TGTGCCAGCACGCGTGGCCCGAATGAAAAACTGTTTTTT. Residues: CASTRGPNEKLFF. V usage is TRBV12-3 or TRBV12-4 and J usage is TRBJ1-4; D is undetermined. Trimming shortened V by 7 bases and J by 5 bases, and 11 bases separated the two germline ends. The CDR3 runs to 13 residues.

J is TRBJ1-5 and V is TRBV12-3 or TRBV12-4, with D uncertain. V dropped 0 bases and J dropped 7 bases, with 7 bases sitting between them. The CDR3 extends over 13 amino acids. CDR3 bases: TGTGCCAGCAGTTTAGCCACCCGACAGCCCCAGCATTTT. Its translation: CASSLATRQPQHF.

The chain uses TRBV11-3 and TRBJ2-1; the D gene is possibly TRBD1 (6 bases). CDR3 length: 15 amino acids. The V end was cut by 0 bases, the J end by 4 bases, with 10 bases between. Germline V gene data show CDR1 as SGHNT and CDR2 as YENEEA. This CDR3 reads CASSLDTGQYNEQFF. The CDR3 DNA sequence: TGTGCCAGCAGCTTAGATACGGGACAATACAATGAGCAGTTCTTC.